These 19 T cell receptor beta chains were all obtained from the same sample, sequenced in a study of technical replicates of blood from a few donors. Repertoires were generated with immunoSEQ multiplex PCR, while TCRdb's copy carries only in-frame clones and drops some. The repertoire holds roughly 71,000 clones, with nearly 97% as singletons. Input material: T cells isolated from PBMCs. The source is a human donor in good health.

This clone was picked up one time. The rearrangement uses TRBV6-5 and TRBJ1-1; 10 bases fit TRBD1. V trimming: 1 base; J trimming: 4 bases; junction bases outside the gene matches: 0. This CDR3 is 14 amino acids long. Looked up from germline, CDR1 is MNHEY and CDR2 is SVGAGI. The CDR3 region has the DNA TGTGCCAGCAGTTACTGGACAGGGGGCACTGAAGCTTTCTTT. Amino acid sequence: CASSYWTGGTEAFF.

The genes are TRBV28 and TRBJ1-1; D possibly corresponds to TRBD1 (5 bases). This CDR3 spans 13 amino acids. V shed 2 bases and J shed 3 bases, with 7 bases lying between them. Germline CDR1 MDHEN, CDR2 SYDVKM. CDR3 nucleotides: TGTGCCAGCAGTTTAAGGGGCGACACTGAAGCTTTCTTT. Translated, it gives CASSLRGDTEAFF. Full variable domain (missing parts from reference TRBV28 and TRBJ1-1): DVKVTQSSRYLVKRTGEKVFLECVQDMDHENMFWYRQDPGLGLRLIYFSYDVKMKEKGDIPEGYSVSREKKERFSLILESASTNQTSMYLCASSLRGDTEAFFGQGTRLTVV.

V usage is TRBV29-1 and J usage is TRBJ2-1; 7 bases fit TRBD1. Per the germline V gene, CDR1 is SQVTM and CDR2 is ANQGSEA. The junction had 11 bases not matched to a gene; V was cut back by 7 bases and J by 5 bases. The CDR3 covers 14 residues. CDR3 sequence reads: CSDLTRDRNNEQFF. The CDR3 coding sequence is TGCAGCGACCTTACCCGGGACAGAAACAATGAGCAGTTCTTC.

V gene TRBV27 combines with J gene TRBJ2-1; a weak D match, TRBD2 (6 bases). Trimming shortened V by 5 bases and J by 9 bases, and 23 bases separated the two germline ends. The CDR3 runs to 16 residues. Germline CDR1 MNHEY, CDR2 SMNVEV (reference sequence). CDR3 residues: CASSGDFLLGWVEQFF. CDR3 nucleotide sequence: TGTGCCAGCAGTGGGGACTTCTTATTGGGTTGGGTTGAGCAGTTCTTC.

This chain joins TRBV10-1 and TRBJ2-5; D may be TRBD1 (6 bases). V was shortened by 0 bases and J by 3 bases, with 20 bases between the two germline ends. The CDR3 sequence is 18 residues long. Germline CDR1 and CDR2: WNHNN and SYGVQD (reference sequence). The CDR3 DNA follows: TGCGCCAGCAGTGAGTCGACTCTCGGACAGCTCAAAAAAGAGACCCAGTACTTC. It translates to CASSESTLGQLKKETQYF.

The CDR3 DNA follows: TGCGCCAGCAGTGAGTTTCTAGCGGGAGGACAAGAGACCCAGTACTTC. Amino acids: CASSEFLAGGQETQYF. This chain connects TRBV10-1 to TRBJ2-5; 11 positions agree with TRBD2. The CDR3 runs to 16 residues. Trimming took 1 base from V and 2 from J; bases not matched to a gene: 3. Germline CDR1 reads WNHNN; CDR2 reads SYGVQD (reference sequence).

The chain is built from TRBV6-6 and TRBJ1-5; a weak D match, TRBD1 (5 bases). This CDR3 region has 14 residues. Germline V CDR1 and CDR2: MNHNY, SVGAGI (reference sequence). V was cut by 6 bases and J by 4 bases, with 13 bases left in between. CDR3 in amino acids: CASRQGVGNQPQHF. CDR3 in DNA: TGTGCCAGCAGGCAGGGTGTTGGAAATCAGCCCCAGCATTTT.

The chain recombines TRBV4-1 with TRBJ1-2, with D uncertain. Per the germline V gene, CDR1 is MGHRA and CDR2 is YSYEKL. Trimming shortened V by 0 bases and J by 4 bases, and 6 bases separated the two germline ends. The CDR3 totals 13 residues. The CDR3, as DNA: TGCGCCAGCAGCCAAGATCGGGGCTATGGCTACACCTTC. Translated: CASSQDRGYGYTF.

The chain is built from TRBV7-7 and TRBJ2-7; D possibly corresponds to TRBD1 (6 bases). V lost 5 bases, J lost 3 bases, and 14 bases lay in between. CDR3 length: 14 amino acids. Germline CDR1 SSHAT, CDR2 FNYEAQ (reference sequence). The CDR3 protein is CASSPRQDSYEQYF. As DNA, the CDR3 is TGTGCCAGCAGCCCGCGACAGGACAGCTACGAGCAGTACTTC.

Points on this clone: This sample also contains other DNA sequences that code for the same CDR3. The chain is built from TRBV7-8 and TRBJ1-1; the match to TRBD1 covers 8 bases. Germline assignment: CDR1 SGHVS and CDR2 FQNEAQ. V shed 2 bases, J shed 1 base, and the junction held 0 bases outside the gene matches. The CDR3 is 14 amino acids. CDR3 sequence: CASSLTGGNTEAFF. The DNA for the CDR3 is TGTGCCAGCAGCTTAACAGGGGGGAACACTGAAGCTTTCTTT. The full variable domain, completed using reference TRBV7-8 and TRBJ1-1, is GAGVSQSPRYKVAKRGQDVALRCDPISGHVSLFWYQQALGQGPEFLTYFQNEAQLDKSGLPSDRFFAERPEGSVSTLKIQRTQQEDSAVYLCASSLTGGNTEAFFGQGTRLTVV.

The chain joins TRBV19 to TRBJ1-3; D not certain. With 7 bases removed from V and 4 bases from J, the gap between germline ends came to 11 bases. The V gene's germline CDR1 is LNHDA and CDR2 SQIVND (reference sequence). The CDR3 sequence is 13 residues long. The CDR3 protein is CASTDINGNTIYF. DNA for the CDR3: TGTGCCAGTACCGACATAAACGGAAACACCATATATTTT.

The V gene is TRBV6-1, the J gene TRBJ2-7, with D hard to call. CDR1 is MNHNS, CDR2 SASEGT, per germline. The ends were cut back, 0 bases at V and 1 base at J, with 10 bases in the middle. There are 15 residues in the CDR3. For the CDR3, the DNA is TGTGCCAGCAGTGAAGCCGGCGCGGAGTCCTACGAGCAGTACTTC. It is translated as CASSEAGAESYEQYF.

This chain links TRBV5-1 with TRBJ2-3; 9 nucleotides agree with TRBD1. The germline gives CDR1 SGHRS, CDR2 YFSETQ. V trimming: 2 bases; J trimming: 3 bases; junction bases outside the gene matches: 1. The CDR3 loop spans 14 amino acids. This chain's CDR3 is CASSLQGATDTQYF. The CDR3 DNA reads TGCGCCAGCAGCTTACAGGGGGCAACAGATACGCAGTATTTT. Based on the CDR3 plus reference TRBV5-1 and TRBJ2-3, the full variable domain is KAGVTQTPRYLIKTRGQQVTLSCSPISGHRSVSWYQQTPGQGLQFLFEYFSETQRNKGNFPGRFSGRQFSNSRSEMNVSTLELGDSALYLCASSLQGATDTQYFGPGTRLTVL.

This rearrangement joins TRBV11-3 to TRBJ2-7, with TRBD1 identical over 9 bases. This CDR3 is built from 16 residues. V lost 5 bases to trimming and J lost 3 bases; unmatched junction nucleotides: 11. Per the germline V gene, CDR1 is SGHNT and CDR2 is YENEEA. DNA of the CDR3: TGTGCCAGCAGCCCTCCCGCGGGACAGGGAAACTACGAGCAGTACTTC. Translating it yields CASSPPAGQGNYEQYF.

The chain employs TRBV19 and TRBJ1-2; weak D call: TRBD1 (5 bases). V gave up 10 bases and J gave up 2 bases, with 11 bases separating them. CDR3 size: 12 residues. Germline loops: CDR1 LNHDA, CDR2 SQIVND (reference sequence). CDR3 nucleotides: TGTGCCACCTCTGACAGAAACTATGGCTACACCTTC. Amino acids: CATSDRNYGYTF.

The rearrangement links TRBV5-5 to TRBJ2-2, with a tentative D call TRBD1 (6 bases). The CDR3 runs 15 residues. From germline, CDR1 is SGHKS and CDR2 YYEKEE (reference sequence). V lost 0 bases to trimming and J lost 7 bases, with 13 bases between them. The CDR3 reads CASSLEPGAGGELFF. The CDR3 DNA reads TGTGCCAGCAGCTTGGAACCAGGGGCGGGCGGGGAGCTGTTTTTT.

The chain combines TRBV5-1 with TRBJ1-4, with D possibly TRBD1 on 6 matching bases. This CDR3 comprises 15 residues. Germline CDR1 and CDR2: SGHRS and YFSETQ. With 6 bases removed from V and 3 bases from J, the gap between germline ends came to 15 bases. DNA for the CDR3: TGCGCCAGCAAGGGGGGGACGGAACCTAATGAAAAACTGTTTTTT. It translates to CASKGGTEPNEKLFF.

The genes are TRBV5-1 and TRBJ2-1, with 8 bases matching TRBD2. Germline V gene data show CDR1 as SGHRS and CDR2 as YFSETQ. The CDR3 has 15 residues. The trim removed 5 bases at V and 9 bases at J, leaving 13 bases unmatched. The CDR3 DNA reads TGCGCCAGCAGGTTAGCGGGGTCCTATTATGGTGAGCAGTTCTTC. This encodes CASRLAGSYYGEQFF.

This sequence joins TRBV13 and TRBJ2-1, with 11 bases that match TRBD2. Germline lookup yields CDR1 PRHDT and CDR2 FYEKMQ (reference sequence). The CDR3 totals 16 residues. The V and J ends lost 5 bases and 7 bases, in that order; junction bases with no gene match: 10. The CDR3 sequence is CASSPKLAGDENEQFF. DNA of the CDR3: TGTGCCAGCAGCCCTAAACTAGCGGGGGACGAAAATGAGCAGTTCTTC.